These 27 T cell receptor beta chains came from one sample sequenced in a study of blood T cell repertoires in COVID-19. Sequencing was performed with immunoSEQ multiplex PCR; in TCRdb, only in-frame clones are kept and a portion is missing. This sample has 130,000 to 150,000 clones, with 70% to 90% found just once. Material: peripheral blood. These receptors all come from a man aged 60 to 69 with active or convalescent COVID-19.

This chain uses TRBV6-7 with TRBJ2-1, with 10 bases that match TRBD2. TRBV6-7 is flagged as an ORF with uncertain function. J was trimmed by 8 bases and V by 0 bases; bases with no gene match: 13. The CDR3 consists of 18 residues. The chain's CDR3 is CASSYSRSGRGSKDEQFF. As DNA, the CDR3 is TGTGCCAGCAGTTACTCGAGAAGCGGGAGGGGAAGTAAGGATGAGCAGTTCTTC.

V is TRBV7-9 and J is TRBJ1-5; D not resolved. The CDR3 extends over 17 amino acids. V was shortened by 0 bases and J by 4 bases, with 16 bases between the two germline ends. CDR1 SEHNR and CDR2 FQNEAQ come from the germline V gene (reference sequence). Here the CDR3 DNA reads TGTGCCAGCAGCTTAGCGCGCAGGAATAGCGGGAATCAGCCCCAGCATTTT. This codes for CASSLARRNSGNQPQHF.

The J gene is TRBJ2-7, the V gene TRBV7-2, with a weak D call TRBD2 (5 bases). In germline, CDR1 is SGHTA, CDR2 FQGNSA. Trimming pared 1 base from V and 4 bases from J, leaving 8 bases between. The CDR3 spans 13 residues. The CDR3 spells CASSLVLGYEQYF. The CDR3 DNA sequence: TGTGCCAGCAGCTTAGTACTAGGTTACGAGCAGTACTTC.

This sequence joins TRBV24-1 and TRBJ2-7; 8 bases map to TRBD1. This CDR3 is 15 amino acids long. Germline trimming cut 5 bases from V and 4 bases from J; bases unmatched to any gene: 9. Germline CDR1 KGHDR, CDR2 SFDVKD. The CDR3 loop is CATSASGQGRYEQYF. DNA for the CDR3: TGTGCCACCAGTGCCTCTGGACAGGGTAGGTACGAGCAGTACTTC.

This clone was recorded a few times. The chain uses TRBV7-9 and TRBJ1-2, with TRBD1 matching 7 bases. The V segment lost 5 bases and the J segment 8 bases; nucleotides outside the gene matches: 14. Germline V gives CDR1 SEHNR, CDR2 FQNEAQ (reference sequence). CDR3 length: 15 amino acids. In DNA, the CDR3 is TGTGCCAGCAGCCGGGACAGAGGACAAGTTCGAGGCTACACCTTC. This codes for CASSRDRGQVRGYTF.

J is TRBJ2-5 and V is TRBV29-1; 8 positions match TRBD2. The CDR3 consists of 12 residues. J lost 3 bases, V lost 4 bases, and 1 base had no gene match. Germline CDR1 and CDR2: SQVTM and ANQGSEA. This CDR3 is CSVVGLEETQYF. The CDR3 coding sequence is TGCAGCGTTGTGGGACTAGAAGAGACCCAGTACTTC.

This clone has just a few counts. J is TRBJ1-1 and V is TRBV7-8; D is possibly TRBD1 (6 bases). The V gene's germline CDR1 is SGHVS and CDR2 FQNEAQ. The CDR3 runs 16 residues. Trimming pared 7 bases from V and 1 base from J, leaving 19 bases between. This CDR3 is CASIKSRGARNTEAFF. In nucleotides, the CDR3 is TGTGCCAGCATTAAAAGTCGGGGGGCAAGGAACACTGAAGCTTTCTTT.

This clone has only one observation. The V and J genes are TRBV6-5 and TRBJ2-7; 12 nucleotides agree with TRBD1. CDR3 size: 16 residues. V shed 0 bases and J 7 bases; nucleotides not matched to a gene: 7. CDR1 and CDR2 (germline): MNHEY, SVGAGI. CDR3 bases: TGTGCCAGCAGTTACTCCGGGACAGGGGGCGGGTATGAGCAGTACTTC. Its translation is CASSYSGTGGGYEQYF.

The genes are TRBV9 and TRBJ1-5; TRBD1 aligns across 11 bases. V lost 0 bases to trimming and J lost 3 bases; unmatched junction nucleotides: 20. This CDR3 spans 22 amino acids. Germline CDR1 and CDR2: SGDLS and YYNGEE. CDR3 residues: CASSVEKIRIRGTGGNNQPQHF. The DNA for the CDR3 is TGTGCCAGCAGCGTAGAGAAGATTCGGATAAGGGGGACAGGGGGGAACAATCAGCCCCAGCATTTT.

The chain has TRBV6-1 and TRBJ1-5; D unresolved. The CDR3 has 15 amino acids. The germline V gene encodes CDR1 MNHNS and CDR2 SASEGT. Trimming removed 0 bases at V and 2 bases at J, with 8 bases between. This chain's CDR3 is CASSEAAVGNQPQHF. The CDR3 coding sequence is TGTGCCAGCAGTGAAGCGGCAGTGGGCAATCAGCCCCAGCATTTT.

The CDR3 nucleotides read TGCAGCGCCTACAGGGGAATGGACGGGGAGCTGTTTTTT. Amino acids: CSAYRGMDGELFF. The gene calls are TRBV29-1 and TRBJ2-2; 7 bases match TRBD1. The CDR3 spans 13 residues. The junction had 9 bases not matched to a gene; V was cut back by 7 bases and J by 7 bases. Germline CDR1 SQVTM, CDR2 ANQGSEA.

V is TRBV9 and J is TRBJ2-2; no reliable D call. There are 16 residues in the CDR3. CDR1 is SGDLS, CDR2 YYNGEE, per germline. V lost 4 bases to trimming and J lost 0 bases, with 13 bases between them. CDR3 sequence reads: CASSPQMAANTGELFF. In DNA form, the CDR3 reads TGTGCCAGCAGCCCCCAAATGGCCGCGAACACCGGGGAGCTGTTTTTT.

This clone came up a few times. This chain uses TRBV28 with TRBJ1-2, with 9 bases lining up with TRBD1. Unmatched junction bases numbered 9, after V lost 4 bases and J lost 0 bases. The V gene's germline CDR1 is MDHEN and CDR2 SYDVKM. The CDR3 sequence is 17 residues long. In DNA, the CDR3 is TGTGCCAGCAGTTCAACCGGGACAGGGTACACTAACTATGGCTACACCTTC. Its translation is CASSSTGTGYTNYGYTF.

The chain uses TRBV19 and TRBJ1-2; 9 bases fit TRBD1. The V gene's germline CDR1 is LNHDA and CDR2 SQIVND (reference sequence). This CDR3 comprises 15 residues. With V trimmed by 9 bases and J by 4 bases, 12 bases remained unmatched. The CDR3 DNA is TGTGCCAGCGACCAGACAGGGGGACGGGGCTATGGCTACACCTTC. Its protein is CASDQTGGRGYGYTF.

The chain joins TRBV19 to TRBJ2-1; 13 nucleotides match TRBD2. The CDR3 covers 14 residues. The V gene's germline CDR1 is LNHDA and CDR2 SQIVND (reference sequence). The trim removed 3 bases at V and 10 bases at J, leaving 3 bases unmatched. In DNA form, the CDR3 reads TGTGCCAGTAGTATGGTGGGACTAGCGGGAGAGCAGTTCTTC. Encoded protein: CASSMVGLAGEQFF. Based on the CDR3 plus reference TRBV19 and TRBJ2-1, the full variable domain is DGGITQSPKYLFRKEGQNVTLSCEQNLNHDAMYWYRQDPGQGLRLIYYSQIVNDFQKGDIAEGYSVSREKKESFPLTVTSAQKNPTAFYLCASSMVGLAGEQFFGPGTRLTVL.

CDR3 DNA: TGTGCCACCAGTGGATTGACTAGCGGGAACACCGGGGAGCTGTTTTTT. It encodes CATSGLTSGNTGELFF. The gene calls are TRBV24-1 and TRBJ2-2, with 9 bases that match TRBD2. Germline lookup yields CDR1 KGHDR and CDR2 SFDVKD. The J segment lost 1 base and the V segment lost 5 bases, leaving 4 bases of the junction unmatched. CDR3 length: 16 amino acids.

This clone has just a few counts. The V call is TRBV2, the J call TRBJ2-1; 7 positions match TRBD2. The germline V gene encodes CDR1 SNHLY and CDR2 FYNNEI. There are 13 residues in the CDR3. With 7 bases clipped from V and 8 bases from J, the junction kept 8 bases outside the gene matches. In DNA, the CDR3 is TGTGCCAGCACGGGGGGAGGTAAAGATGAGCAGTTCTTC. It yields the protein CASTGGGKDEQFF.

The rearrangement joins TRBV20-1 to TRBJ1-2, with a possible D match to TRBD1 (6 bases). Germline CDR1 is DFQATT and CDR2 is SNEGSKA (reference sequence). Trimming stripped 5 bases from V and 5 bases from J, with 9 bases between. There are 11 residues in the CDR3. The CDR3 is CSAPGQYGYTF. The CDR3 DNA reads TGCAGTGCTCCTGGACAGTATGGCTACACCTTC.

The CDR3 is CASSVGQGTPQETQYF. DNA for the CDR3: TGTGCCAGCAGCGTAGGCCAGGGGACGCCACAAGAGACCCAGTACTTC. The chain uses TRBV9 and TRBJ2-5; possible D gene TRBD1, 6 bases. V was shortened by 0 bases and J by 2 bases, with 14 bases between the two germline ends. The CDR3 covers 16 residues. The germline V gene encodes CDR1 SGDLS and CDR2 YYNGEE.

The chain recombines TRBV29-1 with TRBJ2-6; 11 nucleotides match TRBD1. V gave up 8 bases and J gave up 1 base; unmatched junction bases: 16. The germline gives CDR1 SQVTM, CDR2 ANQGSEA. This CDR3 is built from 19 residues. The DNA for the CDR3 is TGCAGCCCTGGGGACAGGGGGGAGGGTTCTTCTTCTGGGGCCAACGTCCTGACTTTC. Translation: CSPGDRGEGSSSGANVLTF.

The chain is built from TRBV7-8 and TRBJ1-6, with no clear D. Germline CDR1 SGHVS, CDR2 FQNEAQ. This CDR3 region has 12 residues. Trimming removed 5 bases at V and 10 bases at J, with 9 bases between. CDR3 sequence reads: CASSVTKSPLHF. DNA for the CDR3: TGTGCCAGCAGCGTCACAAAGTCACCCCTCCACTTT.

The V call is TRBV14, the J call TRBJ1-2, with TRBD1 matching over 8 bases. The J segment lost 4 bases and the V segment lost 0 bases, leaving 10 bases of the junction unmatched. The CDR3 is 17 residues long. The V gene's germline CDR1 is SGHDN and CDR2 FVKESK. The CDR3 region has the DNA TGTGCCAGCAGCCAAGACCTACCCTTCAGGGGGCCCTATGGCTACACCTTC. Its translation: CASSQDLPFRGPYGYTF.

This rearrangement joins TRBV6-2 or TRBV6-3 to TRBJ2-1; D ambiguous. Germline lookup yields CDR1 MNHEY and CDR2 SVGEGT. This CDR3 has 16 amino acids. V gave up 2 bases and J gave up 5 bases, with 16 bases separating them. The CDR3 DNA is TGTGCCAGCAGTTACAAGCCCACCCTCCCACACAATGAGCAGTTCTTC. It translates to CASSYKPTLPHNEQFF.

The chain links TRBV18 to TRBJ2-7; 11 bases are shared with TRBD2. CDR1 and CDR2 from the germline V gene are KGHSH and LQKENI. The CDR3 contains 16 residues. V was pared by 0 bases and J by 0 bases, with 1 base of the junction left unmatched. The CDR3: CASSPPGTSGSYEQYF. CDR3 DNA sequence: TGTGCCAGCTCACCACCCGGGACTAGCGGCTCCTACGAGCAGTACTTC.

This clone came up a few times. J is TRBJ2-7 and V is TRBV11-2, with 7 bases that match TRBD2. After removal of 2 bases from V and 0 bases from J, the junction contained 7 bases not matched to a gene. CDR3 size: 16 residues. CDR1 and CDR2 from the germline V gene are SGHAT and FQNNGV. The CDR3 nucleotides read TGTGCCAGCAGCTTACGATCTCTAGCGGACTCCTACGAGCAGTACTTC. Residues: CASSLRSLADSYEQYF.

In its sample, this clone was seen once. The rearrangement uses TRBV4-1 and TRBJ2-3; a possible D gene is TRBD2 (5 bases). Germline V lookup: CDR1 MGHRA, CDR2 YSYEKL. V was clipped by 3 bases and J by 4 bases, with 11 bases between them. This CDR3 is built from 14 residues. The CDR3 nucleotides are TGCGCCAGCAGCCAGGCTTGGACTTCAGATACGCAGTATTTT. This encodes CASSQAWTSDTQYF.

The rearrangement joins TRBV14 to TRBJ2-1, with 14 positions matching TRBD2. Per the germline V gene, CDR1 is SGHDN and CDR2 is FVKESK. CDR3 length: 17 residues. The ends lost 0 bases at V and 8 bases at J; junction bases unmatched: 6. Here the CDR3 DNA reads TGTGCCAGCAGCCAAGAAAAGGGACTAGCGGGAGAAGATGAGCAGTTCTTC. Its protein is CASSQEKGLAGEDEQFF.